A single sample is the source of the 14 T cell receptor beta chains below, sequenced in a study of identifying expanded T cells in peripheral blood. This table comes from immunoSEQ multiplex PCR, and its TCRdb copy is limited to in-frame clones, with some not included. The sample consists of around 85,000 clones, roughly 91% of them appearing once. Specimen: blood. All receptors derive from a person between 18 and 69 years old in good health.

V usage is TRBV19 and J usage is TRBJ2-7; the D is unclear. The V end was cut by 3 bases, the J end by 0 bases, with 9 bases between. The CDR3 totals 14 residues. In germline, CDR1 is LNHDA, CDR2 SQIVND (reference sequence). Written as DNA, the CDR3 is TGTGCCAGTAGTATCGGACGGGCCTCCTACGAGCAGTACTTC. Amino acid sequence: CASSIGRASYEQYF.

The chain combines TRBV9 with TRBJ2-7; D may correspond to TRBD1 or TRBD2 (5 bases each). The CDR3 consists of 14 residues. The V gene's germline CDR1 is SGDLS and CDR2 YYNGEE. Trimming pared 4 bases from V and 4 bases from J, leaving 15 bases between. DNA of the CDR3: TGTGCCAGCAGCACCGGTCAGGGAGCGTACGAGCAGTACTTC. Its translation: CASSTGQGAYEQYF. Full variable domain (outside the CDR3, taken from reference TRBV9 and TRBJ2-7): DSGVTQTPKHLITATGQRVTLRCSPRSGDLSVYWYQQSLDQGLQFLIQYYNGEERAKGNILERFSAQQFPDLHSELNLSSLELGDSALYFCASSTGQGAYEQYFGPGTRLTVT.

This chain links TRBV7-9 with TRBJ2-7, with D uncertain. The CDR3 covers 8 residues. Trimming pared 10 bases from V and 6 bases from J, leaving 4 bases between. The germline gives CDR1 SEHNR, CDR2 FQNEAQ (reference sequence). This CDR3 is CAIIEQYF. The CDR3 DNA reads TGTGCCATCATCGAGCAGTACTTC.

The rearrangement links TRBV15 to TRBJ2-7, with 7 bases lining up with TRBD1. From germline, CDR1 is LNHNV and CDR2 YYDKDF (reference sequence). CDR3 length: 14 amino acids. The trim removed 0 bases at V and 4 bases at J, leaving 3 bases unmatched. The CDR3 coding sequence is TGTGCCACCAGCAGAGATCGACAGGGTTACGAGCAGTACTTC. Its protein product is CATSRDRQGYEQYF.

The V gene is TRBV7-6, the J gene TRBJ2-5, with D possibly TRBD1 on 6 matching bases. V was trimmed by 4 bases and J by 4 bases, leaving 16 bases between them. Germline CDR1 is SGHVS and CDR2 is FNYEAQ. CDR3 length equals 15 residues. In nucleotides, the CDR3 is TGTGCCAGCAGCTCACAGGGCCTCTACGGAGAGACCCAGTACTTC. Protein: CASSSQGLYGETQYF.

This clone was counted many times. The same CDR3 can be traced to other DNA sequences in this sample. V is TRBV7-2 and J is TRBJ2-5; 10 bases match TRBD2. CDR1 SGHTA and CDR2 FQGNSA come from the germline V gene. The V and J ends lost 3 bases and 4 bases, in that order; junction bases with no gene match: 5. This CDR3 region has 15 residues. In DNA, the CDR3 is TGTGCCAGCAGCTTTCAGCGGGGGGGCGGAGAGACCCAGTACTTC. Protein product: CASSFQRGGGETQYF. The entire variable domain, with the rest obtained from reference TRBV7-2 and TRBJ2-5, is as follows: GAGVSQSPSNKVTEKGKDVELRCDPISGHTALYWYRQSLGQGLEFLIYFQGNSAPDKSGLPSDRFSAERTGGSVSTLTIQRTQQEDSAVYLCASSFQRGGGETQYFGPGTRLLVL.

V gene TRBV7-2 combines with J gene TRBJ1-5; 10 nucleotides line up with TRBD1. Germline V CDR1 and CDR2: SGHTA, FQGNSA. Trimming at V came to 5 bases and at J to 5 bases, leaving 12 bases not matched to a gene. This CDR3 is 17 amino acids long. The CDR3 protein is CASSLPPTGGYDQPQHF. CDR3 coding DNA: TGTGCCAGCAGCCTGCCTCCGACAGGGGGCTATGATCAGCCCCAGCATTTT.

V and J are TRBV15 and TRBJ2-2; D not resolved. CDR3 size: 15 residues. Trimming stripped 0 bases from V and 3 bases from J, with 8 bases between. Germline lookup yields CDR1 LNHNV and CDR2 YYDKDF (reference sequence). The CDR3 nucleotides are TGTGCCACCAGCAGAGAAACTGACTACACCGGGGAGCTGTTTTTT. It codes for CATSRETDYTGELFF.

The rearrangement joins TRBV6-4 to TRBJ2-5; D unclear. V lost 4 bases, J lost 1 base, and 13 bases lay in between. The CDR3 runs 15 residues. Germline CDR1 is MRHNA and CDR2 is SNTAGT. The CDR3 DNA is TGTGCCAGCAGTGTCTCCTCCGGGTCCCAAGAGACCCAGTACTTC. Residues: CASSVSSGSQETQYF.

V is TRBV29-1 and J is TRBJ2-3; a possible D gene is TRBD2 (5 bases). CDR1 SQVTM and CDR2 ANQGSEA come from the germline V gene. Trimming shortened V by 4 bases and J by 6 bases, and 11 bases separated the two germline ends. The CDR3 contains 12 residues. The CDR3 sequence: CSVGSSGDTQYF. The CDR3 region has the DNA TGCAGCGTTGGGTCCAGCGGTGATACGCAGTATTTT.

V usage is TRBV6-6 and J usage is TRBJ1-3, with 8 bases fitting TRBD1. Germline trimming cut 4 bases from V and 2 bases from J; bases unmatched to any gene: 7. This CDR3 spans 16 amino acids. Germline CDR1 reads MNHNY; CDR2 reads SVGAGI (reference sequence). CDR3: CASSWSGGSTGNTIYF. The CDR3 nucleotides read TGTGCCAGCAGTTGGTCAGGGGGCAGCACTGGAAACACCATATATTTT.

The genes are TRBV14 and TRBJ2-7; D is possibly TRBD1 or TRBD2 (6 bases each). The CDR3 is 16 residues long. V lost 1 base to trimming and J lost 0 bases, with 13 bases between them. Per the germline V gene, CDR1 is SGHDN and CDR2 is FVKESK. DNA of the CDR3: TGTGCCAGCAGCCAAGCACGAGGGGGAGGCTCCTACGAGCAGTACTTC. This codes for CASSQARGGGSYEQYF. The complete variable domain, with remaining parts taken from reference TRBV14 and TRBJ2-7, reads EAGVTQFPSHSVIEKGQTVTLRCDPISGHDNLYWYRRVMGKEIKFLLHFVKESKQDESGMPNNRFLAERTGGTYSTLKVQPAELEDSGVYFCASSQARGGGSYEQYFGPGTRLTVT.

The chain employs TRBV6-5 and TRBJ1-1; weak D call: TRBD1 (5 bases). This CDR3 has 15 residues. Trimming took off 2 bases at V and 1 base at J, with 11 bases between the two ends. From germline, CDR1 is MNHEY and CDR2 SVGAGI. The CDR3 DNA follows: TGTGCCAGCAGTTACGGGGATGGGGGGAACACTGAAGCTTTCTTT. Its protein is CASSYGDGGNTEAFF.

The gene calls are TRBV7-6 and TRBJ2-2; D might be TRBD1 (5 bases). Germline CDR1 reads SGHVS; CDR2 reads FNYEAQ. This CDR3 is built from 15 residues. Deletions cut 4 bases from V and 3 bases from J, with 12 bases between. CDR3 DNA: TGTGCCAGCAGCTCTAGAGACAGATACACCGGGGAGCTGTTTTTT. Encoded protein: CASSSRDRYTGELFF.